This T cell receptor beta chain was observed in a study of T cell clonotyping in hematopoietic cell transplantation. Study results and caveats: Higher Inverse Simpson Index values in graft donor and pretransplant recipient predicted broader posttransplant TCR diversity. Cells were unsorted, so CD4 and CD8 contributions were not separated. Few recipient clonotypes overlapped donors; over 95% were de novo at given depth.

The table came from immunoSEQ multiplex PCR; TCRdb's copy has only in-frame clones and leaves some out. Among roughly 37,000 clones, 80% to 90% were seen once, and the ten largest hold under 2%. Note on this clone: The target antigen is unknown.

The sequenced material came from peripheral blood mononuclear cells. The TCR originated in a woman in her thirties or forties in good health. Some clones in this sample may be carry-over from other donors' samples.

CDR3 amino acids: CASSFTGATNEKLFF. CDR3 DNA sequence: TGTGCCAGCAGTTTTACAGGGGCAACTAATGAAAAACTGTTTTTT. This chain connects TRBV28 to TRBJ1-4, with 7 bases that match TRBD1. Germline V gene lookup returns CDR1 MDHEN and CDR2 SYDVKM. The CDR3 consists of 15 residues. The V segment lost 3 bases and the J segment 0 bases; nucleotides outside the gene matches: 1.